The 3 T cell receptor beta chains below all came from one sample that was sequenced in a study of human T cells and chemical hapten exposure. TCRdb analysed the RACE reads with MiXCR anew, one entry per CDR3 protein. The sample lists approximately 79,000 distinct CDR3 sequences; 10% were seen once. Described time point: patch test 1, 2 weeks after DPC sensitization. Treatment: therapeutic diphenylcyclopropenone sensitization with weekly scalp DPC. This specimen consisted of whole blood, obtained in connection with sensitization to the hapten diphenylcyclopropenone (DPC). The receptors originated from a woman between 50 and 59 years old with alopecia areata. Some clones in this sample may be carry-over from other donors' samples.

The chain is built from TRBV29-1 and TRBJ2-5, with D hard to call. V was shortened by 7 bases and J by 5 bases, with 17 bases between the two germline ends. The CDR3 length is 13 residues. In germline, CDR1 is SQVTM, CDR2 ANQGSEA. DNA of the CDR3: TGCAGCGCCCCCGGCTCGGATTTGGAGACCCAGTACTTC. Translating it yields CSAPGSDLETQYF.

In its sample, this clonotype was seen many times. The CDR3 sequence: CASSPRGQGSYEQYF. In DNA, the CDR3 is TGTGCCAGCAGTCCCCGGGGGCAGGGCTCCTACGAGCAGTACTTC. The chain uses TRBV12-3 or TRBV12-4 and TRBJ2-7; possibly TRBD1 or TRBD2 for D (6 bases each). V lost 5 bases to trimming and J lost 0 bases, with 14 bases between them. This CDR3 has 15 residues.

This clonotype was seen only a few times. The V gene is TRBV13, the J gene TRBJ2-1, with unresolved D. V was shortened by 0 bases and J by 6 bases, with 15 bases between the two germline ends. Germline loops: CDR1 PRHDT, CDR2 FYEKMQ (reference sequence). The CDR3 is 16 amino acids. The CDR3 spells CASSLGALVTGNEQFF. The CDR3 DNA reads as TGTGCCAGCAGCTTAGGGGCCCTAGTTACGGGCAATGAGCAGTTCTTC.